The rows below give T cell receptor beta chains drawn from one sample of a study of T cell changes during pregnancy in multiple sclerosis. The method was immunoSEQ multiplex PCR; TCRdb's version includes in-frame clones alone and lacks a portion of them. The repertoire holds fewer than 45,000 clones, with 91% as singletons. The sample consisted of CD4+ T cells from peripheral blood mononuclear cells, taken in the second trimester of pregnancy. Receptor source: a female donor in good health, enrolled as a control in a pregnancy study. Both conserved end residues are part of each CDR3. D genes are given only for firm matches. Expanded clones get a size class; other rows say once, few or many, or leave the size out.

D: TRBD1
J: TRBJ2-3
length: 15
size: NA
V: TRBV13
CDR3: CASSPRQGLTDTQYF
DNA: TGTGCCAGCAGTCCAAGACAGGGGCTAACAGATACGCAGTATTTT

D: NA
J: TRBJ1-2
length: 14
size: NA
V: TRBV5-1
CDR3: CASSFGQTSYGYTF
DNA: TGCGCCAGCAGCTTTGGACAGACGAGCTATGGCTACACCTTC

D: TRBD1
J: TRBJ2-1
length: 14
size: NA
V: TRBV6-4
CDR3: CASSPGQEYNEQFF
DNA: TGTGCCAGCAGTCCGGGACAGGAGTACAATGAGCAGTTCTTC

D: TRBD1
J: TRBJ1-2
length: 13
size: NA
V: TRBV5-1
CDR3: CASSAGQGLGYTF
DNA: TGCGCCAGCAGCGCGGGACAGGGGTTAGGCTACACCTTC

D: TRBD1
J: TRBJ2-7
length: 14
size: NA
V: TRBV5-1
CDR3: CASSQDRVRDEQYF
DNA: TGCGCCAGCAGCCAGGACAGGGTTCGGGACGAGCAGTACTTC

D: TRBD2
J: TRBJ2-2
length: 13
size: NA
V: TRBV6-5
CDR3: CASHNAGAGELFF
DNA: TGTGCCAGTCATAACGCGGGAGCCGGGGAGCTGTTTTTT

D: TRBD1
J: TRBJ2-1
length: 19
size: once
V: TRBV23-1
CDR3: CASSQSARGRDRPTWEQFF
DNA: TGCGCCAGCAGTCAATCGGCGCGGGGCCGGGACAGGCCGACTTGGGAGCAGTTCTTC

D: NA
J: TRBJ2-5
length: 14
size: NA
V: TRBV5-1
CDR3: CASSLPAYGETQYF
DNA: TGCGCCAGCAGCTTGCCGGCATACGGGGAGACCCAGTACTTC

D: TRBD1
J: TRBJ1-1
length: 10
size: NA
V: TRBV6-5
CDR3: CASWDREAFF
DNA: TGTGCCAGTTGGGACAGAGAAGCTTTCTTT

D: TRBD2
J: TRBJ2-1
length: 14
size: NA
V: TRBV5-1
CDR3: CASSLGLAYNEQFF
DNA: TGCGCCAGCAGCTTAGGACTAGCCTACAATGAGCAGTTCTTC